The 32 T cell receptor beta chains below come from one sample, sequenced in a study of blood T cell repertoires in COVID-19. TCRdb's table, derived via immunoSEQ multiplex PCR, lists solely in-frame clones and lacks some. The sample comprises roughly 200,000 clones, about 88% of which are singletons, and 2.5% to 3.5% rests with the top ten. The sample was peripheral blood. These receptor sequences come from a man aged 35-49 years with active or convalescent COVID-19.

The chain uses TRBV23-1 and TRBJ1-5; weak D call: TRBD1 (5 bases). TRBV23-1 falls under the ORF class, with uncertain function. The germline V and J ends were trimmed by 4 bases and 7 bases, with 8 bases remaining between them. CDR3 length equals 12 residues. This CDR3 reads CASSRKGQPQHF. In DNA, the CDR3 is TGCGCCAGCAGTCGAAAGGGGCAGCCCCAGCATTTT.

The chain joins TRBV5-1 to TRBJ1-2; D call uncertain. This CDR3 is 15 amino acids long. Per the germline V gene, CDR1 is SGHRS and CDR2 is YFSETQ. Trimming stripped 4 bases from V and 6 bases from J, with 19 bases between. CDR3 sequence (DNA): TGCGCCAGCAGCGCCAACAGAGCAGAAATACATGGCTACACCTTC. Amino acid sequence: CASSANRAEIHGYTF.

In nucleotides, the CDR3 is TGTGCCAGCCTGGACAGGGACTACGAGCAGTACTTC. Its protein product is CASLDRDYEQYF. The J gene is TRBJ2-7, the V gene TRBV28, with 8 bases lining up with TRBD1. V dropped 8 bases and J dropped 3; count of bases not matched to a gene: 3. CDR3 length: 12 residues. Germline values: CDR1 MDHEN, CDR2 SYDVKM.

The chain couples TRBV4-2 to TRBJ2-5; D is possibly TRBD2 (5 bases). The germline V gene encodes CDR1 LGHNA and CDR2 YNFKEQ. The ends were cut back, 2 bases at V and 5 bases at J, with 15 bases in the middle. The CDR3 is 15 residues long. The CDR3 coding sequence is TGTGCCAGCAGCCAAAAGTTCGGTGGGGAGGAGACCCAGTACTTC. Its translation: CASSQKFGGEETQYF.

The rearrangement links TRBV6-5 to TRBJ2-3; 9 positions agree with TRBD1. The trim removed 7 bases at V and 4 bases at J, leaving 6 bases unmatched. This CDR3 has 14 amino acids. The germline CDR1 and CDR2 sequences are MNHEY and SVGAGI. The CDR3 DNA is TGTGCCAGCACCGTCGGGACAGGGTCAGATACGCAGTATTTT. Protein product: CASTVGTGSDTQYF.

The genes are TRBV5-8 and TRBJ2-1, with TRBD1 as a possible D gene (6 bases). The V gene's germline CDR1 is SGHTS and CDR2 YDEGEE. The CDR3 contains 12 residues. Trimming took off 3 bases at V and 7 bases at J, with 8 bases between the two ends. DNA for the CDR3: TGTGCCAGCAGCTCCAGGGGTAATGAGCAGTTCTTC. It encodes CASSSRGNEQFF.

The chain has TRBV5-1 and TRBJ2-1; TRBD1 is a possible D gene (6 bases). Looked up from germline, CDR1 is SGHRS and CDR2 is YFSETQ. V was trimmed by 0 bases and J by 7 bases, leaving 14 bases between them. CDR3 length equals 15 residues. CDR3 loop: CASSLGGPYQNEQFF. The DNA for the CDR3 is TGCGCCAGCAGCTTGGGGGGGCCCTATCAAAATGAGCAGTTCTTC. The full variable domain, its missing parts supplied by reference TRBV5-1 and TRBJ2-1, is KAGVTQTPRYLIKTRGQQVTLSCSPISGHRSVSWYQQTPGQGLQFLFEYFSETQRNKGNFPGRFSGRQFSNSRSEMNVSTLELGDSALYLCASSLGGPYQNEQFFGPGTRLTVL.

This chain uses TRBV7-2 with TRBJ2-5, with D possibly TRBD2 on 6 matching bases. Germline CDR1 and CDR2: SGHTA and FQGNSA. Trimming left V 1 base short and J 0 bases short, with 12 bases between. The CDR3 loop spans 16 amino acids. The DNA of the CDR3 is TGTGCCAGCAGCTTAGATTCACGGGGGAACCAAGAGACCCAGTACTTC. It is translated as CASSLDSRGNQETQYF.

The V call is TRBV11-3, the J call TRBJ2-1, with D perhaps TRBD2 (6 bases). Germline values: CDR1 SGHNT, CDR2 YENEEA. Deletions cut 0 bases from V and 6 bases from J, with 12 bases between. This CDR3 spans 15 amino acids. Here the CDR3 DNA reads TGTGCCAGCAGCTTAGATCTTACTAGCATCAATGAGCAGTTCTTC. It encodes CASSLDLTSINEQFF.

The genes are TRBV5-6 and TRBJ1-2; a possible D gene is TRBD1 (5 bases). Per germline, CDR1 SGHDT and CDR2 YYEEEE. The CDR3 sequence is 16 residues long. Trimming left V 3 bases short and J 0 bases short, with 15 bases between. The CDR3 DNA follows: TGTGCCAGCAGCTCCCCAGAAACAGGAGCTAACTATGGCTACACCTTC. Protein sequence: CASSSPETGANYGYTF.

The J gene is TRBJ2-1, the V gene TRBV27, with TRBD2 matching over 9 bases. Losses at the gene ends were 8 bases for V and 8 bases for J; bases not matched to a gene: 10. Germline values: CDR1 MNHEY, CDR2 SMNVEV (reference sequence). The CDR3 has 14 amino acids. CDR3 DNA: TGTGCCAGCGAGAGGCGGGGGGGCTCCTATGAGCAGTTCTTC. It codes for CASERRGGSYEQFF.

This clone was counted a single time. The V call is TRBV4-2, the J call TRBJ2-1, with 11 bases aligning to TRBD1. Germline V CDR1 and CDR2: LGHNA, YNFKEQ. The CDR3 runs 18 residues. The V and J ends lost 1 base and 4 bases, in that order; junction bases with no gene match: 9. CDR3 DNA sequence: TGTGCCAGCAGCCAAGTGTTCCGGACAGGGGGCGTATACAATGAGCAGTTCTTC. The encoded protein is CASSQVFRTGGVYNEQFF.

This clone appeared a few times. This chain links TRBV5-1 with TRBJ2-1; no reliable D call. V was clipped by 0 bases and J by 4 bases, with 8 bases between them. The length of the CDR3 is 14 residues. Germline-derived CDR1 and CDR2 are SGHRS and YFSETQ. CDR3 nucleotides: TGCGCCAGCAGCTTGGGGGCCCCTTACAATGAGCAGTTCTTC. Translated, it gives CASSLGAPYNEQFF.

This sequence joins TRBV5-1 and TRBJ1-1, with TRBD1 as a possible D gene (6 bases). CDR1 and CDR2 from the germline V gene are SGHRS and YFSETQ. With 6 bases removed from V and 2 bases from J, the gap between germline ends came to 11 bases. The CDR3 contains 13 residues. The CDR3, as DNA: TGCGCCAGCAAACTGGACAGAAACACTGAAGCTTTCTTT. It yields the protein CASKLDRNTEAFF.

This clone occurred a few times. The rearrangement joins TRBV6-1 to TRBJ1-1; D ambiguous. CDR3 length: 14 amino acids. V was cut by 0 bases and J by 1 base, with 6 bases left in between. Germline values: CDR1 MNHNS, CDR2 SASEGT. This CDR3 reads CASSEAAANTEAFF. CDR3 DNA: TGTGCCAGCAGTGAAGCGGCGGCGAACACTGAAGCTTTCTTT.

The V call is TRBV3-1 (or the pseudogene TRBV3-2), the J call TRBJ1-5, with D unclear. Germline assignment: CDR1 LGHDT and CDR2 YNNKEL (reference sequence). This CDR3 contains 17 residues. The V end lost 2 bases, the J end lost 2 bases, and 16 bases lay between the germline ends. The CDR3 reads CASSQSFGVEGNQPQHF. CDR3 coding DNA: TGTGCCAGCAGCCAAAGTTTTGGGGTGGAGGGCAATCAGCCCCAGCATTTT.

The chain employs TRBV5-1 and TRBJ2-2, with 7 bases fitting TRBD1. This CDR3 contains 16 residues. Germline loops: CDR1 SGHRS, CDR2 YFSETQ. V shed 4 bases, J shed 0 bases, and the junction held 6 bases outside the gene matches. As DNA, the CDR3 is TGCGCCAGCAGCGCCGGACAGGTAACGAACACCGGGGAGCTGTTTTTT. This codes for CASSAGQVTNTGELFF.

The chain combines TRBV2 with TRBJ2-5; possibly TRBD2 for D (5 bases). This CDR3 is built from 13 residues. Germline V gives CDR1 SNHLY, CDR2 FYNNEI. V lost 4 bases and J 5 bases, leaving 11 bases between the germline ends. CDR3 in DNA: TGTGCCAGCAGTGGAGGGAGAGGGGAGACCCAGTACTTC. Its protein product is CASSGGRGETQYF.

The chain carries TRBV10-3 and TRBJ2-5; 7 bases map to TRBD2. The CDR3 is made up of 14 amino acids. Trimming at V came to 0 bases and at J to 5 bases, leaving 3 bases not matched to a gene. Per germline, CDR1 ENHRY and CDR2 SYGVKD. CDR3 amino acids: CAISESSGAETQYF. CDR3 coding DNA: TGTGCCATCAGTGAGTCCAGCGGGGCGGAGACCCAGTACTTC.

V and J are TRBV29-1 and TRBJ2-5; the D gene is possibly TRBD1 (6 bases). Trimming stripped 4 bases from V and 2 bases from J, with 11 bases between. The CDR3 totals 13 residues. Germline V gene lookup returns CDR1 SQVTM and CDR2 ANQGSEA. The CDR3 DNA reads as TGCAGCGTTGTCTACAGGGTGCAAGAGACCCAGTACTTC. Its protein is CSVVYRVQETQYF.

As DNA, the CDR3 is TGTGCCAGCAGCGTAGCTTCAGGGGCTGGAAACACCATATATTTT. Encoded protein: CASSVASGAGNTIYF. This chain links TRBV9 with TRBJ1-3; D may be TRBD1 (6 bases). Per germline, CDR1 SGDLS and CDR2 YYNGEE. The CDR3 is 15 amino acids. V was pared by 0 bases and J by 2 bases, with 9 bases between.

This chain connects TRBV7-9 to TRBJ2-2, with D possibly TRBD2 on 7 matching bases. Germline-derived CDR1 and CDR2 are SEHNR and FQNEAQ (reference sequence). The CDR3 is 16 amino acids. Trimming stripped 1 base from V and 5 bases from J, with 14 bases between. The CDR3 reads CASSLGGGGPTGELFF. In DNA, the CDR3 is TGTGCCAGCAGCTTAGGCGGCGGGGGCCCTACCGGGGAGCTGTTTTTT.

The J gene is TRBJ1-5, the V gene TRBV28, with no clear D. Germline V gene data show CDR1 as MDHEN and CDR2 as SYDVKM. The CDR3 length is 13 residues. V gave up 1 base and J gave up 6 bases, with 7 bases separating them. The CDR3 sequence is CASSLLSGQPQHF. The CDR3 DNA sequence: TGTGCCAGCAGTTTATTAAGCGGTCAGCCCCAGCATTTT. The full variable domain, its missing parts supplied by reference TRBV28 and TRBJ1-5, is DVKVTQSSRYLVKRTGEKVFLECVQDMDHENMFWYRQDPGLGLRLIYFSYDVKMKEKGDIPEGYSVSREKKERFSLILESASTNQTSMYLCASSLLSGQPQHFGDGTRLSIL.

This clone has just one count. This sequence joins TRBV28 and TRBJ1-2, with 9 bases lining up with TRBD1. The V segment lost 11 bases and the J segment 8 bases; nucleotides outside the gene matches: 15. This CDR3 is built from 14 residues. CDR1 is MDHEN, CDR2 SYDVKM, per germline. The CDR3 DNA reads TGTGCCCTAACCCCGGGACAGGGAGTAGGAGGCTACACCTTC. Translating gives CALTPGQGVGGYTF.

This clone was picked up one time. The chain joins TRBV7-2 to TRBJ1-6; D remains unclear. The CDR3 is made up of 15 amino acids. The germline gives CDR1 SGHTA, CDR2 FQGNSA. Deletions cut 3 bases from V and 1 base from J, with 7 bases between. This chain's CDR3 is CASSFSGSYNSPLHF. As DNA, the CDR3 is TGTGCCAGCAGCTTTTCAGGTTCCTATAATTCACCCCTCCACTTT.

This rearrangement joins TRBV30 to TRBJ1-6; TRBD1 matches at 7 bases. The germline V gene has CDR1 GTSNPN and CDR2 SVGIG (reference sequence). V gave up 0 bases and J gave up 4 bases; unmatched junction bases: 0. The CDR3 is made up of 14 amino acids. For the CDR3, the DNA is TGTGCCTGGAGTGTACAGGGGTATAATTCACCCCTCCACTTT. Translated: CAWSVQGYNSPLHF.

The rearrangement links TRBV1 to TRBJ1-4; the D call TRBD1 from the table was never checked on the DNA. TRBV1 is recorded as a pseudogene. This CDR3 spans 19 amino acids. CDR3 sequence: CTSSQVGSFVAGGGEKLFF. The DNA of the CDR3 is TGCACCAGCAGCCAAGTAGGGAGTTTTGTAGCAGGGGGCGGGGAAAAACTGTTTTTT.

The rearrangement links TRBV28 to TRBJ2-7, with 7 positions matching TRBD1. Germline V gives CDR1 MDHEN, CDR2 SYDVKM. This CDR3 region has 15 residues. Trimming at V came to 5 bases and at J to 2 bases, leaving 9 bases not matched to a gene. The CDR3 sequence is CASSPPSTGTYEQYF. As DNA, the CDR3 is TGTGCCAGCAGTCCCCCCTCGACAGGGACCTACGAGCAGTACTTC.

This clone showed up just once. This sequence joins TRBV28 and TRBJ2-7; possibly TRBD1 for D (6 bases). V was shortened by 6 bases and J by 0 bases, with 12 bases between the two germline ends. The CDR3 has 14 residues. CDR1 MDHEN and CDR2 SYDVKM come from the germline V gene. CDR3 amino acids: CASRGAGDSYEQYF. The CDR3 nucleotides read TGTGCCAGCAGGGGGGCAGGGGACTCCTACGAGCAGTACTTC.

V usage is TRBV7-9 and J usage is TRBJ2-1, with 7 bases that match TRBD2. With V trimmed by 4 bases and J by 6 bases, 6 bases remained unmatched. The V gene's germline CDR1 is SEHNR and CDR2 FQNEAQ (reference sequence). CDR3 size: 14 residues. Written as DNA, the CDR3 is TGTGCCAGCAGCTGGGCGGGGGACCTCAATGAGCAGTTCTTC. Amino acids: CASSWAGDLNEQFF.

The chain links TRBV3-1 (or the pseudogene TRBV3-2) to TRBJ2-7; 11 bases are shared with TRBD2. Unmatched junction bases numbered 10, after V lost 6 bases and J lost 9 bases. Looked up from germline, CDR1 is LGHDT and CDR2 is YNNKEL (reference sequence). The CDR3 runs to 14 residues. CDR3 nucleotide sequence: TGTGCCAGCAGTCGTTCTCAGGGACTAGCGGCGCAGTACTTC. Translating it yields CASSRSQGLAAQYF.

V gene TRBV6-1 combines with J gene TRBJ1-2; the D is unclear. Germline lookup yields CDR1 MNHNS and CDR2 SASEGT. Trimming took off 1 base at V and 6 bases at J, with 9 bases between the two ends. The CDR3 length is 13 residues. The CDR3 DNA reads as TGTGCCAGCAGTGAAGAGAGAGGGCATGGCTACACCTTC. Translated, it gives CASSEERGHGYTF.